Here is one TCR beta chain with its context. It was at deep level that the assay was run. The authors distributed each subset's genomic DNA evenly over several immunoSEQ plates. Per the study methods: Because ImmunoSEQ provided only junction sequences with no quality scores, the filtering differed. Profiled with immunoSEQ multiplex PCR; TCRdb holds only in-frame clones, not every one. V and J calls and clone size come straight from that table; D and trimming were deduced from the DNA. The table includes 1,400,000 or so clones, 98% detected once. The sample is drawn from a study of shared clonotypes between healthy human individuals. Trimming took off 4 bases at V and 10 bases at J, with 12 bases between the two ends. This CDR3 region has 12 residues. Germline-derived CDR1 and CDR2 are SGHDT and YYEEEE.

The TCR sequence derives from a young man in good health. The chain recombines TRBV5-6 with TRBJ2-1, with D maybe TRBD2 (6 bases). What was sequenced was naive CD4+ T cells sorted from blood. This sample's subset: CD45RA+ positively selected. This chain's CDR3 is CASSLSAGEQFF. CDR3 coding DNA: TGTGCCAGCAGCCTCTCTGCGGGGGAGCAGTTCTTC.